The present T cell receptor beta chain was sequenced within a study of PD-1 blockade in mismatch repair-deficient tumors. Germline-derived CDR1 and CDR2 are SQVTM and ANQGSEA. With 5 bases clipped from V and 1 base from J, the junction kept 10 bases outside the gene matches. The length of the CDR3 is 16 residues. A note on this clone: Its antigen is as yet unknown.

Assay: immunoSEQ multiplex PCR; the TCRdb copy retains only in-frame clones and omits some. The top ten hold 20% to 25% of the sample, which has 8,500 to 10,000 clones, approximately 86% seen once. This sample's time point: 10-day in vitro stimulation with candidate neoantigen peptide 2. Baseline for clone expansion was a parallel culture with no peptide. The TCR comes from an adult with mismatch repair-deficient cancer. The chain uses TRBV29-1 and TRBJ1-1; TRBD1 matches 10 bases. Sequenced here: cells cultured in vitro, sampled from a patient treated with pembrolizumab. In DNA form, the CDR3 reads TGCAGCGTTCTGGGGACAGGGGTTACCTGGAACACTGAAGCTTTCTTT. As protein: CSVLGTGVTWNTEAFF. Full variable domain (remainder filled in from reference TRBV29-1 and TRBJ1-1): SAVISQKPSRDICQRGTSLTIQCQVDSQVTMMFWYRQQPGQSLTLIATANQGSEATYESGFVIDKFPISRPNLTFSTLTVSNMSPEDSSIYLCSVLGTGVTWNTEAFFGQGTRLTVV.